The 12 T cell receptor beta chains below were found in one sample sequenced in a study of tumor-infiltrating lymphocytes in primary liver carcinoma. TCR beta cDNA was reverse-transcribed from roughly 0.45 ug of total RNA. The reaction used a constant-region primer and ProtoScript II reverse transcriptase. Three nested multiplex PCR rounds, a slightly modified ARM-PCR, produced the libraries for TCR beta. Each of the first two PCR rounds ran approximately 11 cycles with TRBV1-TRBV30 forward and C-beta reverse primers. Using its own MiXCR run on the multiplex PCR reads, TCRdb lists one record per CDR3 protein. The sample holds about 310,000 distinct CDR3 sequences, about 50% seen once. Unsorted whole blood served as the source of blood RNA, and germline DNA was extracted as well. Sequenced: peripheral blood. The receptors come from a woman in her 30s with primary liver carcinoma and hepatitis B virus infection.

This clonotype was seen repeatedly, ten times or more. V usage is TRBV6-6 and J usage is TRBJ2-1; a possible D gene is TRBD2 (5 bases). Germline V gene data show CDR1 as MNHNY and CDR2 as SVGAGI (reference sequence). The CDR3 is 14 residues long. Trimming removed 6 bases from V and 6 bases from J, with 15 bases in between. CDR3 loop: CASSPELGANEQFF. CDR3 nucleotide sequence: TGTGCCAGCAGCCCAGAACTAGGCGCCAATGAGCAGTTCTTC.

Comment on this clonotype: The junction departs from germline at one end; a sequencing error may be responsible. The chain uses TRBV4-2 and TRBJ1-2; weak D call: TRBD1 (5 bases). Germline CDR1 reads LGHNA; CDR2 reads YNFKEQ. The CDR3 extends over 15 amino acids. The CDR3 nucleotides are TGTGTCAGCAGCCAAGATGCGGGGCGCGGACGTGGCTACGCCTTC. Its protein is CVSSQDAGRGRGYAF.

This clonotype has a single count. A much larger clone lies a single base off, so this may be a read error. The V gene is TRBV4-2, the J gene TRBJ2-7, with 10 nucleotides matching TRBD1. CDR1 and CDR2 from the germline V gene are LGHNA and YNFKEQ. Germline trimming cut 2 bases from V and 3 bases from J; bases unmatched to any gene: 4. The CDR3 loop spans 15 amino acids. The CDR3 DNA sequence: TGTGCCAGCAGCCAACCCGGGACAGGGGTCTACGAGCAGTACTTC. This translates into CASSQPGTGVYEQYF.

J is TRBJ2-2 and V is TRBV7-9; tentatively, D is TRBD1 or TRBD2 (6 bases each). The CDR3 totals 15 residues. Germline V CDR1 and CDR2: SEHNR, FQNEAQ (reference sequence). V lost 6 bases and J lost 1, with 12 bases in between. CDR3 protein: CASRKKGGNTGELFF. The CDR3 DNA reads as TGTGCCAGCAGGAAAAAGGGGGGGAACACCGGGGAGCTGTTTTTT. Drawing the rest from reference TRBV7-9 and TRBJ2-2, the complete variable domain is DTGVSQNPRHKITKRGQNVTFRCDPISEHNRLYWYRQTLGQGPEFLTYFQNEAQLEKSRLLSDRFSAERPKGSFSTLEIQRTEQGDSAMYLCASRKKGGNTGELFFGEGSRLTVL.

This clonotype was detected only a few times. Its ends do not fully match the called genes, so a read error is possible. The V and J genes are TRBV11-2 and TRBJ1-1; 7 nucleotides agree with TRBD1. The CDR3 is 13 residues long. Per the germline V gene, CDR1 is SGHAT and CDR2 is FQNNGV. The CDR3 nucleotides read TGTGCCAGCGGCCACTCGACAGGGAATGAAGCTTCCTTT. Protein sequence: CASGHSTGNEASF.

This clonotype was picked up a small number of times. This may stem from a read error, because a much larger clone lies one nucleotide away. The CDR3, as DNA: TGTGCCAGCAACTTAGCGGGAGTAATTATTGAGCAGTTCTTC. Translated: CASNLAGVIIEQFF. The J gene is TRBJ2-1, the V gene TRBV11-2; 9 nucleotides agree with TRBD2. The CDR3 extends over 14 amino acids. CDR1 SGHAT and CDR2 FQNNGV come from the germline V gene.

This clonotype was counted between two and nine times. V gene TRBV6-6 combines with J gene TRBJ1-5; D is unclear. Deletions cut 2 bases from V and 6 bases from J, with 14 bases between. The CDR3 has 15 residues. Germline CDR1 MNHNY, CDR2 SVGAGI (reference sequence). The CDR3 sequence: CASSYRQLGAQPQHF. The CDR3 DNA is TGTGCCAGCAGTTACCGCCAACTGGGAGCTCAGCCCCAGCATTTT.

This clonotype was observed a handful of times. Here the CDR3 reads CASSPSGLATYEQYF. The CDR3 region has the DNA TGTGCCAGCAGCCCGTCGGGCCTAGCAACCTACGAGCAGTACTTC. The chain links TRBV4-2 to TRBJ2-7; D might be TRBD2 (5 bases). The CDR3 runs 15 residues. The V and J ends lost 4 bases and 2 bases respectively, with 15 bases between them. Germline CDR1 is LGHNA and CDR2 is YNFKEQ.

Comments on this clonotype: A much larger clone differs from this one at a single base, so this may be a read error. Written as DNA, the CDR3 is TGTGCCAGCAGCCGTAAAGAACTAGCGGCTCCCTACAATGAGCAGTTCTTC. Its translation is CASSRKELAAPYNEQFF. This chain joins TRBV11-1 and TRBJ2-1; 8 bases match TRBD2. The CDR3 sequence is 17 residues long. The ends lost 5 bases at V and 2 bases at J; junction bases unmatched: 11. Germline values: CDR1 SGHAT, CDR2 FQDESV (reference sequence).

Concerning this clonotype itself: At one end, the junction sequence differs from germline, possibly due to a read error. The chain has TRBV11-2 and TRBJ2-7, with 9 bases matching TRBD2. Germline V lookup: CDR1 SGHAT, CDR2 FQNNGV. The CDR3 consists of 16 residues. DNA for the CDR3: TGTGCCAGCAGTCCCTCTTCAGCGGGGGGTACCTACGAGCGGTACTTC. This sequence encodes CASSPSSAGGTYERYF.

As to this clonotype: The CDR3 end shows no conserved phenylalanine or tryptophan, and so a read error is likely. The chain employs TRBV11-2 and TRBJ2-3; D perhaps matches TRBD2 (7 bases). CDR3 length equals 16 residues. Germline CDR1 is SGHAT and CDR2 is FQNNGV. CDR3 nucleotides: TGTGTCGGCAGTCGTAGGGGGGGCCTAAGCACAGATACGCAGTATCTT. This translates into CVGSRRGGLSTDTQYL.

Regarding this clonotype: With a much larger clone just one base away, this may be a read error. CDR3 loop: CSVVVRTEAFF. CDR3 nucleotides: TGCAGCGTTGTGGTTCGCACTGAAGCTTTCTTT. The chain is built from TRBV29-1 and TRBJ1-1; D gene unclear. This CDR3 has 11 amino acids. V was pared by 4 bases and J by 4 bases, with 7 bases between. From germline, CDR1 is SQVTM and CDR2 ANQGSEA.